This T cell receptor (beta chain) was identified in a study of shared clonotypes between healthy human individuals. Study-wide background: Researchers drew samples from a couple of women and three men aged 18 to 49. Every donor yielded three CD4 naive, three CD4 memory, two CD8 naive and one CD8 memory plate.

All donors qualified as healthy HIV-negative adults and had experienced no recent acute infections or vaccinations. The CDR3 runs 16 residues. The germline V gene encodes CDR1 SNHLY and CDR2 FYNNEI. V lost 4 bases and J lost 1, with 17 bases in between. Authors' analysis steps: Filtering differed for immunoSEQ, which gave only junction sequences without quality scores. Profiling relied on immunoSEQ multiplex PCR, and the TCRdb table lists in-frame clones only, not all of them. V and J calls and clone size are given by that table; D and trimming were obtained from the DNA. The profile shows 100,000 or so clones, around 68% of them singletons.

This chain uses TRBV2 with TRBJ2-7; no clear D. The sequence came from a woman in her 30s in good health. Sequenced material: memory CD8+ T cells sorted from blood. Sample subset: CD45RO+ cells pooled with CCR7-negative TemRA cells. The CDR3 protein is CASSGNPTSSSYEQYF. The CDR3 nucleotides read TGTGCCAGCAGTGGCAATCCAACCTCCTCATCCTACGAGCAGTACTTC.